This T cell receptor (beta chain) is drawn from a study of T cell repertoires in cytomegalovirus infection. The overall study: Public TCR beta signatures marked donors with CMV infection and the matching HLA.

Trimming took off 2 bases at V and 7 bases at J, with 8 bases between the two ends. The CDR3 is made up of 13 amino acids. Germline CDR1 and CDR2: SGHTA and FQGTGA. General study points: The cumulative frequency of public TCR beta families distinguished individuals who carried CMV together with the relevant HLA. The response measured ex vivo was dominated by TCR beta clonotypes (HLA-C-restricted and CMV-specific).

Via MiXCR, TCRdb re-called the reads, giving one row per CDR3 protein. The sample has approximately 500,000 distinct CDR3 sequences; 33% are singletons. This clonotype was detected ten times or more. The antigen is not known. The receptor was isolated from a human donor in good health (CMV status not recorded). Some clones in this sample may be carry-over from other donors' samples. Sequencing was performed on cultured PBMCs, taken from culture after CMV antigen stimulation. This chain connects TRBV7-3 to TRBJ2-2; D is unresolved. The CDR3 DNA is TGTGCCAGCAGCTTAGTGGCGGACGGGGAGCTGTTTTTT. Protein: CASSLVADGELFF.